The 3 T cell receptor beta chains in this list originate from one sample, sequenced in a study of Graves' ophthalmopathy and Graves' hyperthyroidism (dated by TCRdb to 2017 to 2018). This sample was sequenced with an Illumina HiSeq 2000. For repertoire sequencing, the TCR beta CDR3 regions were amplified from RNA transcripts. The first round was an RT-PCR using HTBI primers with the Qiagen OneStep RT-PCR kit, and this first round was followed by a second-round multiplex PCR, then size selection and purification. TCRdb reran the public reads through fastp at Q25 and MiXCR, keeping productive beta chains. Rows with one shared CDR3 protein collapse into an entry with the most common genes and DNA. In all, the sample holds about 400,000 distinct CDR3 sequences, and approximately 15% of those were seen once. The ten top clones hold about 7.3% of the sample. Sequencing used peripheral blood. The receptors here all came from a woman younger than 35 with stable Graves' hyperthyroidism. Donor details come from another sample of the same person, matched by shared clones.

This clonotype has ten or more counts. V and J are TRBV6-2 or TRBV6-3 and TRBJ2-7, with TRBD2 identical over 8 bases. Germline CDR1 is MNHEY and CDR2 is SVGEGT. The V and J ends lost 10 bases and 2 bases, in that order; junction bases with no gene match: 10. The CDR3 length is 14 residues. The CDR3 nucleotides read TGTGCCACTCGCCCCGCGGGGGGAGCCTACGAGCAGTACTTC. Its translation: CATRPAGGAYEQYF.

This clonotype occurred many times. J is TRBJ1-5 and V is TRBV12-3 or TRBV12-4; perhaps TRBD1 as D (6 bases). This CDR3 has 15 amino acids. V was clipped by 6 bases and J by 7 bases, with 19 bases between them. Here the CDR3 DNA reads TGTGCCAGCAGCCAAGCCACAGGGTACGGGCAGCCCCAGCATTTT. Residues: CASSQATGYGQPQHF.

The table lists this clonotype with many counts. V is TRBV19 and J is TRBJ1-2, with 9 bases identical to TRBD1. The trim removed 2 bases at V and 5 bases at J, leaving 6 bases unmatched. CDR3 size: 15 residues. Germline CDR1 is LNHDA and CDR2 is SQIVND (reference sequence). The CDR3 nucleotides read TGTGCCAGTAGTATATTCAGGGGGACAGGGTATGGCTACACCTTC. Translated: CASSIFRGTGYGYTF.